This T cell receptor beta chain was observed in a study of blood T cell repertoires in COVID-19. Germline CDR1 reads SQVTM; CDR2 reads ANQGSEA. V dropped 7 bases and J dropped 4; count of bases not matched to a gene: 13. This CDR3 is built from 15 residues. The table came from immunoSEQ multiplex PCR; TCRdb's copy has only in-frame clones and leaves some out. This table holds roughly 150,000 clones, around 90% found once. The sequenced sample was PBMCs or T cells enriched from blood (not recorded which). This sequence originates from a woman aged 40 to 50 who had been exposed to COVID-19. The chain joins TRBV29-1 to TRBJ2-5; TRBD1 matches 9 bases. The CDR3 bases are TGCAGCGCCGGCAAGAGACAGGGGGAAAGAGAGACCCAGTACTTC. Its translation is CSAGKRQGERETQYF.